This T cell receptor (beta chain) was captured by sequencing in a study of blood T cell repertoires in COVID-19. Overall study: PBMCs, B-cell-depleted T cells, or T cells were the source of the cDNA or gDNA that made up the material.

This clone was recorded a few times. In the authors' workflow: It was from reference gene primer amplification that nucleated cell counts were estimated. Measured with immunoSEQ multiplex PCR; TCRdb has only the in-frame clones, and not every one. V and J calls and clone size are those listed in that table; D and trimming were worked out from the DNA. In the table there are a few hundred thousand clones, around 90% of which are singletons. The V segment lost 7 bases and the J segment 8 bases; nucleotides outside the gene matches: 9. CDR3 length: 14 amino acids. The germline V gene encodes CDR1 MNHEY and CDR2 SMNVEV (reference sequence).

The sequenced material came from peripheral blood. The genes are TRBV27 and TRBJ2-1, with 9 bases fitting TRBD2. The TCR originated in a woman aged 40 to 50 who had recovered from COVID-19. CDR3 protein: CASNLRGGRHEQFF. Here the CDR3 DNA reads TGTGCCAGCAACCTGCGGGGGGGCCGCCATGAGCAGTTCTTC.